This T cell receptor beta chain appears in the sequencing data of a study of blood T cell repertoires in COVID-19. Profiled with immunoSEQ multiplex PCR; TCRdb holds only in-frame clones, not every one. The sample has 330,000 or so clones, around 87% seen once. Those enrolled, adults aged about 18 to 89 years, came from 25 or so US areas. The CDR3 has 14 amino acids. Germline V lookup: CDR1 SGHVS, CDR2 FQNEAQ. Trimming took off 3 bases at V and 3 bases at J, with 12 bases between the two ends. Input material: PBMCs or T cells enriched from blood (not recorded which). This TCR was recovered from a man between 40 and 49 years old in a cohort exposed to, infected with or recovered from COVID-19 (not recorded which). This sequence joins TRBV7-8 and TRBJ2-7; the D gene is possibly TRBD2 (5 bases). CDR3 sequence reads: CASSFGGGSYEQYF. The CDR3 DNA follows: TGTGCCAGCAGCTTTGGCGGAGGCAGCTACGAGCAGTACTTC. The variable domain in full, completed from reference TRBV7-8 and TRBJ2-7, reads GAGVSQSPRYKVAKRGQDVALRCDPISGHVSLFWYQQALGQGPEFLTYFQNEAQLDKSGLPSDRFFAERPEGSVSTLKIQRTQQEDSAVYLCASSFGGGSYEQYFGPGTRLTVT.